This paragraph reports one T cell receptor beta chain. This clone appeared a few times. Its target antigen remains unknown. Base qualities were left out, and no much larger clone turns up one base away. V drops 5 bases and J drops 6 bases, leaving 16 bases in between. Based on the germline V gene (reference sequence), the CDR1 and CDR2 sequences are SEHNR and FQNEAQ. The CDR3 has 14 amino acids, counting the end cysteine and phenylalanine. Only the CDR3 part of the read is kept: 42 bases, read in frame from the first base. These data come from a study of Ad26.COV2.S vaccination and SARS-CoV-2 variants (dated by TCRdb to about 2021). Broadly, across the study: Vaccine-arm donors came from COV1001, a multicentre, randomized, double-blind, placebo-controlled phase I-IIa trial of Ad26.COV2.S in healthy adults. Ad26.COV2.S was administered intramuscularly at a dose of 5x10^10 or 1x10^11 viral particles, either as one shot or as two shots given 56 days apart. The TCR-sequenced set comprised about 30 samples: about 19 Ad26.COV2.S vaccine recipients, 5 placebo recipients and 8 SARS-CoV-2 convalescent individuals. Investigators did not know the trial group allocation while performing experiments and assessing outcomes. Sequencing of the TCRbeta repertoire served to evaluate the specificity and breadth of SARS-CoV-2-reactive T cell receptors following Ad26.COV2.S vaccination. Participants in the trial were split at random into five groups of five each, receiving low-dose or high-dose Ad26.COV2.S once or twice, or else placebo on both occasions. Results and caveats for the whole study, not just this receptor: After vaccination, spike-specific CD8+ and CD4+ T cell responses were reported to show substantial breadth. Higher spike-specific TCR breadth was observed in Ad26.COV2.S recipients than in placebo recipients (P = 0.0014). The authors noted that the TCR breadth and depth analyses may have underestimated total T cell responses. Vaccine and placebo recipients had comparable non-spike TCR breadth, which fits with the vaccine containing only spike. The study was not powered for comparison of responses between vaccine doses or regimens.

The immunoSEQ Assay was used to sequence TCRbeta CDR3 regions. After extraction, genomic DNA underwent amplification by bias-controlled multiplex PCR, followed by high-throughput sequencing. In the authors' own workflow: To quantify the absolute abundance of each unique TCRbeta CDR3 region, sequences were collapsed and filtered. T cell fraction was estimated by normalizing TCRbeta template counts to usable DNA, which was measured by amplifying reference genes present in all nucleated cells. Repertoire TCRs were annotated as SARS-CoV-2-specific when V gene, CDR3 amino acid sequence and J gene were exactly matched to a known reactive TCR set. The reference SARS-CoV-2 TCR set was obtained from MIRA and was filtered for enrichment in COVID-19-positive ImmuneCODE repertoires, whereby public or cross-reactive TCRs were removed. Using the MIRA antigens, annotated TCRs were further analysed by specific ORF or by position within an ORF. Breadth was defined as annotated unique rearrangements over total unique productive rearrangements; depth was the summed frequency of those rearrangements. Group comparisons of TCR breadth used two-sided Wilcoxon rank-sum tests. TCRdb took this table from immuneACCESS and kept in-frame rearrangements with V and J called. Such tables lack part of the clones; where checked against another copy, unresolved V genes explain under half of the gap, and the rest is unexplained. D and trimming come from the DNA, and the V and J calls and clone size come from that table. The sample table contains fewer than 500,000 clones; only one count was recorded for nearly 90% of them. The ten largest clones add up to over 2% of the sample.

Sample treatment or condition, as interpreted from the label and publication: some 20 received Ad26.COV2.S at low or high dose, single or two shots; about 5 received placebo; per-sample allocation not given. Repertoires of vaccine and placebo recipients were sequenced from samples collected on day 63 after the first injection. Between 29 July and 7 August 2020, Cohort 1b enrolled fewer than 30 adults aged 18-55 years at one site in Boston, USA. As a vaccine, Ad26.COV2.S was a replication-incompetent adenovirus type 26 vector that expressed a prefusion-stabilized SARS-CoV-2 spike protein derived from the original Wuhan strain.

The receptor was isolated from a person aged 18 to 59 who received the Ad26.COV2.S COVID-19 vaccine or a placebo. The V and J genes are TRBV7-9 and TRBJ1-1; TRBD1 might be the D gene, on 6 matching bases. This specimen consisted of peripheral blood, obtained in a trial of Ad26.COV2.S vaccine versus placebo. The encoded CDR3 is CASSPRPGAAEAFF. The DNA sequence is given as TGTGCCAGCAGCCCCAGGCCGGGGGCCGCTGAAGCTTTCTTT.